The clone carrying this T cell receptor beta chain has only a few counts. From the RT-PCR reads, TCRdb called clonotypes with MiXCR, one entry per CDR3 protein. The repertoire consists of around 700,000 distinct CDR3 sequences, with 12% to 15% occurring once and the leading ten covering 3.6%. CDR1 is SGHAT and CDR2 is FQDESV in the germline V gene (reference sequence). V trimming: 0 bases; J trimming: 2 bases; junction bases outside the gene matches: 11. The CDR3 loop spans 18 amino acids. The sequence derives from a female donor in good health, serving as a healthy control. The chain combines TRBV11-1 with TRBJ2-7; the match to TRBD2 covers 9 bases. The sequenced sample was memory CD4+ T cells from blood. CDR3 protein: CASSLASGRPMSTYEQYF. The CDR3 DNA reads TGTGCCAGCAGCTTAGCGAGCGGGAGGCCCATGTCCACCTACGAGCAGTACTTC.